Reported below is one TCR beta chain. Its antigen is not identified. Combining CD45RO+ cells with CCR7-negative CD45RA+ TemRA cells gave CD8 memory. Trimming shortened V by 3 bases and J by 1 base, and 10 bases separated the two germline ends. The CDR3 consists of 14 residues. Looked up from germline, CDR1 is SGHKS and CDR2 is YYEKEE (reference sequence). The data belong to a study of shared clonotypes between healthy human individuals. Study-level background: Researchers assigned three CD4 naive, three CD4 memory, two CD8 naive and one CD8 memory plate to each donor. Study-level findings and limits: Naive CD4 clonotypes were shared across a handful of donors at roughly 5.5%. Sample collection involved blood only; tissue repertoires are likely different.

Clones were sequenced by immunoSEQ multiplex PCR, and TCRdb holds only the in-frame ones, with some missing. Of 400,000 or so clones in the sample, around 96% were seen once. This sequence joins TRBV5-5 and TRBJ1-2; D is ambiguous. The receptor comes from a man aged 30 to 39 in good health. Sequenced sample: memory CD8+ T cells sorted from blood. Subset defined: CD45RO+ cells pooled with CCR7-negative TemRA cells. The CDR3 reads CASSSETFNYGYTF. The DNA of the CDR3 is TGTGCCAGCAGCTCCGAGACCTTTAACTATGGCTACACCTTC.